This T cell receptor beta chain emerged from a study of shared clonotypes between healthy human individuals. Turning to the study itself: Each donor's CD8 memory used one plate, CD8 naive two, each CD4 subset three.

This CDR3 contains 10 residues. The V end was cut by 5 bases, the J end by 13 bases, with 12 bases between. This table comes from immunoSEQ multiplex PCR, and its TCRdb copy is limited to in-frame clones, with some not included. Among 1.4 million or so clones listed, approximately 98.5% were seen once. Sequenced material: naive CD4+ T cells sorted from blood. The subset denotes: CD45RA+ positively selected. This clonotype originated in a man between 25 and 39 years old in good health. This chain joins TRBV5-7 and TRBJ1-2, with D unresolved. Being an ORF, TRBV5-7 has a function that is uncertain. Written as DNA, the CDR3 is TGTGCCAGCAGATTTTTTTTATGCACCTTC. Its protein is CASRFFLCTF.